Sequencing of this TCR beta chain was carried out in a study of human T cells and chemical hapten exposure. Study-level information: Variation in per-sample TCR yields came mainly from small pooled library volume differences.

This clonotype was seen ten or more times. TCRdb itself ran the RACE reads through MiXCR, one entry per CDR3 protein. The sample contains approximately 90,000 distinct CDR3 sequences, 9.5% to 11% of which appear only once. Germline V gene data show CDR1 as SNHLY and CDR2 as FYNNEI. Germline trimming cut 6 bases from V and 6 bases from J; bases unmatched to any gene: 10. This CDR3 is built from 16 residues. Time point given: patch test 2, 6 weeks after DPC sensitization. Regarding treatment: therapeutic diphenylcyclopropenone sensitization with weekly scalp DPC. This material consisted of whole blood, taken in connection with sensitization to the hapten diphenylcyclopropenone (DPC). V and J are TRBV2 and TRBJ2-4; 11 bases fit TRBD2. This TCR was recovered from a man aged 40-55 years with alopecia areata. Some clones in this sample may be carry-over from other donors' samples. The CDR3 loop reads CASRALAGGSLNIQYF. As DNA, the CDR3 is TGTGCCAGCAGAGCTCTAGCGGGAGGATCCTTAAACATTCAGTACTTC.